These 27 T cell receptor beta chains came from one sample sequenced in a study of low-dose radiotherapy and immunotherapy resistance in tumors. Described time point: after trial treatment. As to treatment: LDRT plus nivolumab, ipilimumab, low-dose cyclophosphamide and aspirin (RACIN trial). Both TCRalpha and TCRbeta chains were reverse transcribed with V-gene-specific primers. The TCRs were subjected to amplification over approximately 20 PCR cycles employing a constant-region primer in conjunction with a V-primer adapter. TCRdb reanalysed the reads using MiXCR and keeps one entry per CDR3 protein. The top ten clones hold 9.5% to 15% of a sample with some 94,000 distinct CDR3 sequences, less than 25% of them seen once. This material consisted of PBMCs, taken after low-dose radiotherapy plus immunotherapy. These TCRs come from a female donor with ovarian cancer.

This clonotype was detected many times. The chain recombines TRBV7-2 with TRBJ1-2; possibly TRBD1 for D (6 bases). Germline assignment: CDR1 SGHTA and CDR2 FQGNSA. The CDR3 spans 13 residues. Trimming pared 0 bases from V and 8 bases from J, leaving 10 bases between. The DNA of the CDR3 is TGTGCCAGCAGCTTAGCGACAGGTGAAGGCTACACCTTC. As protein: CASSLATGEGYTF.

The chain employs TRBV6-2 or TRBV6-3 and TRBJ1-1; 8 nucleotides align to TRBD1. J was trimmed by 5 bases and V by 5 bases; bases with no gene match: 10. CDR3 size: 15 residues. The germline gives CDR1 MNHEY, CDR2 SVGEGT. CDR3 amino acids: CASSVSGGARTEAFF. The CDR3 DNA reads TGTGCCAGCAGTGTCTCAGGGGGCGCCCGGACTGAAGCTTTCTTT.

This clonotype was counted ten times or more. V is TRBV7-3 and J is TRBJ2-2; possibly TRBD2 for D (6 bases). Looked up from germline, CDR1 is SGHTA and CDR2 is FQGTGA. There are 16 residues in the CDR3. V was cut by 5 bases and J by 6 bases, with 19 bases left in between. In nucleotides, the CDR3 is TGTGCCAGCAGCCCGCCTGGCGGGATTCAATCCGGGGAGCTGTTTTTT. Encoded protein: CASSPPGGIQSGELFF.

This clonotype was seen ten or more times. V and J are TRBV19 and TRBJ2-1; 9 bases are shared with TRBD2. From germline, CDR1 is LNHDA and CDR2 SQIVND (reference sequence). CDR3 length: 15 amino acids. V trimming: 3 bases; J trimming: 5 bases; junction bases outside the gene matches: 5. The CDR3, as DNA: TGTGCCAGTAGTATTCCTAGCGGGGTCGACAATGAGCAGTTCTTC. Translating it yields CASSIPSGVDNEQFF.

This clonotype was found many times. This chain joins TRBV7-2 and TRBJ2-2, with no clear D. The CDR3 loop spans 12 amino acids. Germline V lookup: CDR1 SGHTA, CDR2 FQGNSA. V was shortened by 5 bases and J by 3 bases, with 4 bases between the two germline ends. The chain's CDR3 is CASSRYTGELFF. DNA of the CDR3: TGTGCCAGCAGCCGTTACACCGGGGAGCTGTTTTTT. Full variable domain (outside the CDR3, taken from reference TRBV7-2 and TRBJ2-2): GAGVSQSPSNKVTEKGKDVELRCDPISGHTALYWYRQSLGQGLEFLIYFQGNSAPDKSGLPSDRFSAERTGGSVSTLTIQRTQQEDSAVYLCASSRYTGELFFGEGSRLTVL.

The chain couples TRBV20-1 to TRBJ2-1; 12 bases line up with TRBD2. Germline V gives CDR1 DFQATT, CDR2 SNEGSKA (reference sequence). This CDR3 is 18 amino acids long. V lost 1 base, J lost 4 bases, and 11 bases stayed unmatched. The CDR3 here is CSARGSSLAGGPYNEQFF. The CDR3 DNA follows: TGCAGTGCTAGAGGGAGCTCCCTAGCGGGAGGGCCTTACAATGAGCAGTTCTTC.

This clonotype was seen at least ten times. One end of the junction is discordant with germline, which a read error may explain. The chain employs TRBV4-1 and TRBJ1-6; 7 bases are a match to TRBD1. From germline, CDR1 is MGHRA and CDR2 YSYEKL. There are 17 residues in the CDR3. DNA of the CDR3: TGCGCCAGCAGCAAAGAATTGACAGGGTCCTATAATTCACCCCTCCACTTT. It is translated as CASSKELTGSYNSPLHF.

In this sample, this clonotype turned up many times. The V call is TRBV28, the J call TRBJ1-2; D possibly corresponds to TRBD1 (5 bases). The CDR3 has 14 residues. The V end was cut by 6 bases, the J end by 3 bases, with 14 bases between. Germline V CDR1 and CDR2: MDHEN, SYDVKM. The CDR3 bases are TGTGCCAGCAGCACTAGGGGAAAGCACTATGGCTACACCTTC. As protein: CASSTRGKHYGYTF.

This clonotype showed up many times. CDR3 sequence reads: CSAPQDRGPSGNEKLFF. The DNA of the CDR3 is TGCAGTGCTCCTCAGGACAGGGGCCCGTCGGGTAATGAAAAACTGTTTTTT. The V call is TRBV20-1, the J call TRBJ1-4, with 9 positions matching TRBD1. Per germline, CDR1 DFQATT and CDR2 SNEGSKA (reference sequence). The CDR3 covers 17 residues. The ends lost 5 bases at V and 4 bases at J; junction bases unmatched: 14.

This clonotype came up many times. The chain uses TRBV20-1 and TRBJ1-2; D is perhaps TRBD1 (5 bases). This CDR3 spans 13 amino acids. Germline V gene sequence: CDR1 DFQATT, CDR2 SNEGSKA (reference sequence). CDR3: CSSDRAGNYGYTF. The DNA for the CDR3 is TGCAGCTCAGACAGAGCCGGCAACTATGGCTACACCTTC.

For this clonotype: A far larger clone is only one base removed, so a read error is likely. The chain uses TRBV24-1 and TRBJ2-7; no firm D call. This CDR3 is 14 amino acids long. V was cut by 5 bases and J by 7 bases, with 17 bases left in between. CDR1 KGHDR and CDR2 SFDVKD come from the germline V gene. CDR3: CATSAPFPSREQYF. The CDR3 nucleotides are TGTGCCACCAGTGCCCCATTTCCCTCGCGTGAGCAGTACTTC.

This clonotype was seen ten or more times. The rearrangement links TRBV6-5 to TRBJ1-2, with a tentative D call TRBD1 (6 bases). The germline CDR1 and CDR2 sequences are MNHEY and SVGAGI. V was pared by 5 bases and J by 4 bases, with 17 bases between. The CDR3 extends over 15 amino acids. The CDR3 spells CASSRTAPLGYGYTF. The CDR3 bases are TGTGCCAGCAGTCGGACAGCGCCGCTAGGCTATGGCTACACCTTC.

This clonotype was counted at least ten times. J is TRBJ2-7 and V is TRBV29-1, with a tentative D call TRBD2 (6 bases). This CDR3 contains 13 residues. V gave up 5 bases and J gave up 1 base, with 12 bases separating them. The V gene's germline CDR1 is SQVTM and CDR2 ANQGSEA. The CDR3 bases are TGCAGCGTTAGGGACTGGGGATCCTACGAGCAGTACTTC. This translates into CSVRDWGSYEQYF.

This clonotype was observed at least ten times. The genes are TRBV20-1 and TRBJ1-6; possible D gene TRBD1, 5 bases. Germline V gene sequence: CDR1 DFQATT, CDR2 SNEGSKA (reference sequence). The CDR3 runs to 13 residues. The germline V and J ends were trimmed by 6 bases and 7 bases, with 13 bases remaining between them. CDR3 DNA: TGCAGTGCCACTCGGGGGGGAAATTCACCCCTCCACTTT. Translating it yields CSATRGGNSPLHF.

Turning to this clonotype: No DNA is shown, since the ends of the CDR3 on it are uncertain; the CDR3 is the one TCRdb lists. The chain employs TRBV2 and TRBJ2-2; no DNA check was done on the table's D call, TRBD1. The CDR3 has 18 residues if both end residues are counted. The germline CDR1 and CDR2 sequences are SNHLY and FYNNEI. This CDR3 reads CASSWGQGTLRHRGAVFF.

A word on this clonotype: This may arise from a read error, as a much more abundant clone is one base away. DNA of the CDR3: TGTGTCAGCAGCCAAGAGTTGACGGGGGGAAGGGCAGATACGCAGTATTTT. This encodes CVSSQELTGGRADTQYF. This sequence joins TRBV7-2 and TRBJ2-3; 7 nucleotides match TRBD2. The CDR3 is 17 residues long. The germline gives CDR1 SGHTA, CDR2 FQGNSA.

This clonotype was recorded at least ten times. V and J are TRBV29-1 and TRBJ1-1, with a possible D match to TRBD1 (5 bases). In germline, CDR1 is SQVTM, CDR2 ANQGSEA. The CDR3 extends over 14 amino acids. The V gene lost 3 bases and the J gene lost 4 bases, with 15 bases spanning the gap. The CDR3 region has the DNA TGCAGCGTTGACAGGGACCGCAGGTCCACTGAAGCTTTCTTT. Protein product: CSVDRDRRSTEAFF.

This clonotype was picked up many times. The chain recombines TRBV20-1 with TRBJ2-5; D is unclear. This CDR3 is built from 14 residues. Trimming took off 1 base at V and 5 bases at J, with 14 bases between the two ends. Per germline, CDR1 DFQATT and CDR2 SNEGSKA (reference sequence). This chain's CDR3 is CSARGPGPLETQYF. CDR3 sequence (DNA): TGCAGTGCTAGAGGACCGGGCCCTTTGGAGACCCAGTACTTC.

This clonotype was counted many times. A much larger clone lies one base from this, so it may be a read error. This rearrangement joins TRBV7-2 to TRBJ2-5; D is ambiguous. The CDR3 runs to 11 residues. Trimming cost V 2 bases and J 5 bases, with 3 bases left between them. Germline values: CDR1 SGHTA, CDR2 FQGNSA. The CDR3 protein is CASSLYETQYF. As DNA, the CDR3 is TGTGCCAGCAGCTTATATGAGACCCAGTACTTC.

This clonotype was seen ten or more times. The chain couples TRBV7-2 to TRBJ2-7, with D tentatively TRBD1 (5 bases). The V and J ends lost 4 bases and 4 bases respectively, with 8 bases between them. Germline CDR1 and CDR2: SGHTA and FQGNSA. CDR3 size: 12 residues. The DNA for the CDR3 is TGTGCCAGCAGCTCACAGGCTTACGAGCAGTACTTC. It is translated as CASSSQAYEQYF.

At least ten counts were recorded for this clonotype. The chain links TRBV7-2 to TRBJ2-7; TRBD2 matches 8 bases. Unmatched junction bases numbered 10, after V lost 8 bases and J lost 4 bases. From germline, CDR1 is SGHTA and CDR2 FQGNSA. This CDR3 is built from 14 residues. The CDR3 coding sequence is TGTGCCAGCTCTTTTCGGGAGGGCCGGTACGAGCAGTACTTC. The encoded protein is CASSFREGRYEQYF. Full variable domain (outside the CDR3, taken from reference TRBV7-2 and TRBJ2-7): GAGVSQSPSNKVTEKGKDVELRCDPISGHTALYWYRQSLGQGLEFLIYFQGNSAPDKSGLPSDRFSAERTGGSVSTLTIQRTQQEDSAVYLCASSFREGRYEQYFGPGTRLTVT.

This clonotype was observed at least ten times. The genes are TRBV6-2 or TRBV6-3 and TRBJ2-5; TRBD1 agrees at 10 bases. J gave up 2 bases and V 3 bases, and 6 bases lay outside the gene matches. The germline V gene encodes CDR1 MNHEY and CDR2 SVGEGT. The length of the CDR3 is 16 residues. The CDR3 protein is CASSYSDRGNQETQYF. CDR3 in DNA: TGTGCCAGCAGTTATTCGGACAGGGGGAATCAAGAGACCCAGTACTTC.

This clonotype occurred many times. This sequence joins TRBV6-2 or TRBV6-3 and TRBJ2-5; 9 positions agree with TRBD2. The V segment lost 6 bases and the J segment 5 bases; nucleotides outside the gene matches: 4. This CDR3 comprises 13 residues. Germline CDR1 and CDR2: MNHEY and SVGEGT. The CDR3 region is CASRGLARETQYF. CDR3 nucleotides: TGTGCCAGCAGGGGACTAGCTCGGGAGACCCAGTACTTC.

Many counts were recorded for this clonotype. The chain is built from TRBV27 and TRBJ2-1; D may correspond to TRBD1 or TRBD2 (6 bases each). CDR3 length: 12 residues. V lost 4 bases and J lost 9, with 10 bases in between. CDR1 and CDR2 from the germline V gene are MNHEY and SMNVEV (reference sequence). The CDR3 loop reads CASSSGGGEQFF. The CDR3 DNA sequence: TGTGCCAGCAGTTCCGGAGGGGGTGAGCAGTTCTTC.

V is TRBV2 and J is TRBJ2-6; D tentatively fits TRBD1 or TRBD2 (5 bases each). Trimming took off 4 bases at V and 2 bases at J, with 9 bases between the two ends. Germline V lookup: CDR1 SNHLY, CDR2 FYNNEI. CDR3 length: 15 residues. The CDR3: CASSARGAGANVLTF. The CDR3 nucleotides read TGTGCCAGCAGTGCGAGGGGAGCTGGGGCCAACGTCCTGACTTTC.

This clonotype was seen at least ten times. V is TRBV6-6 and J is TRBJ2-7; D is possibly TRBD1 or TRBD2 (5 bases each). Germline V gives CDR1 MNHNY, CDR2 SVGAGI (reference sequence). The CDR3 has 13 residues. V was shortened by 2 bases and J by 3 bases, with 8 bases between the two germline ends. The DNA of the CDR3 is TGTGCCAGCAGTTACCGGGGCGGCTACGAGCAGTACTTC. Amino acid sequence: CASSYRGGYEQYF.

This clonotype occurred many times. The genes are TRBV5-6 and TRBJ2-7, with D tentatively TRBD2 (6 bases). Trimming shortened V by 0 bases and J by 2 bases, and 18 bases separated the two germline ends. The germline gives CDR1 SGHDT, CDR2 YYEEEE. This CDR3 contains 17 residues. DNA for the CDR3: TGTGCCAGCAGCTTGGCCTCCCCACGCGGCGGGACCTACGAGCAGTACTTC. It translates to CASSLASPRGGTYEQYF.